One sample yielded the 4 T cell receptor beta chains listed below, sequenced in a study of T cell clones after liver transplantation. Profiled with immunoSEQ multiplex PCR; TCRdb holds only in-frame clones, not every one. The table lists some 15,000 clones, more than 70% of them singletons. The specimen was CD8+ T cells from blood, collected 47 months after liver transplant. The receptors here all came from a human patient who received a liver transplant. The graft donor may be the source of some T cells.

The sample holds one count of this clone. The J gene is TRBJ2-7, the V gene TRBV28; TRBD1 matches at 12 bases. The J segment lost 6 bases and the V segment lost 2 bases, leaving 8 bases of the junction unmatched. The CDR3 sequence is 16 residues long. The germline gives CDR1 MDHEN, CDR2 SYDVKM. The CDR3 reads CASSLKPWDRGLEQYF. In nucleotides, the CDR3 is TGTGCCAGCAGTTTAAAGCCCTGGGACAGGGGGCTCGAGCAGTACTTC.

As for this clone: The same CDR3 arises from other DNA sequences in this sample as well. The rearrangement uses TRBV27 and TRBJ2-1; TRBD2 matches 10 bases. In germline, CDR1 is MNHEY, CDR2 SMNVEV (reference sequence). CDR3 length: 15 amino acids. With V trimmed by 2 bases and J by 6 bases, 4 bases remained unmatched. CDR3 nucleotides: TGTGCCAGCAGTTTAGGCCTAGCGGGAGTCAATGAGCAGTTCTTC. Translation: CASSLGLAGVNEQFF.

The chain is built from TRBV7-9 and TRBJ2-1; D ambiguous. The CDR3 extends over 15 amino acids. The ends were cut back, 5 bases at V and 8 bases at J, with 19 bases in the middle. The germline CDR1 and CDR2 sequences are SEHNR and FQNEAQ (reference sequence). In DNA form, the CDR3 reads TGTGCCAGCAGCCCCGTGAGTGAAGGGATCCATGAGCAGTTCTTC. Protein: CASSPVSEGIHEQFF.

The V gene is TRBV5-4, the J gene TRBJ2-3, with D possibly being TRBD1 (5 bases). V was trimmed by 6 bases and J by 3 bases, leaving 14 bases between them. CDR1 is SGHNT, CDR2 YYREEE, per germline (reference sequence). This CDR3 comprises 14 residues. CDR3 residues: CASNRQFSTDTQYF. The DNA of the CDR3 is TGTGCCAGCAATCGACAGTTTAGTACAGATACGCAGTATTTT. The full variable domain, completed using reference TRBV5-4 and TRBJ2-3, is ETGVTQSPTHLIKTRGQQVTLRCSSQSGHNTVSWYQQALGQGPQFIFQYYREEENGRGNFPPRFSGLQFPNYSSELNVNALELDDSALYLCASNRQFSTDTQYFGPGTRLTVL.